Sequencing of this T cell receptor (beta chain) was carried out in a study of Ad26.COV2.S vaccination and SARS-CoV-2 variants. In the study overall: Vaccine-arm donor from the placebo-controlled COV1001 Ad26.COV2.S trial.

Study-level results: Overall T cell responses may have been underestimated by the analyses of TCR breadth and depth. After vaccination, substantial breadth of spike-specific CD8+ and CD4+ responses was reported.

Sequencing was performed with immunoSEQ multiplex PCR; in TCRdb, only in-frame clones are kept and a portion is missing. The sample yields 350,000 to 600,000 clones, nearly 90% seen once. CDR3 length: 16 amino acids. V shed 5 bases and J 0 bases; nucleotides not matched to a gene: 6. Germline lookup yields CDR1 SEHNR and CDR2 FQNEAQ (reference sequence). The treatment denotes: roughly 18 received Ad26.COV2.S at low or high dose, single or two shots; about five received placebo; per-sample allocation not given. The samples were gathered on day 63 after the first injection of vaccine or placebo. On this clone itself: The antigen is undetermined.

The clonotype comes from a person between 18 and 60 years old who received the Ad26.COV2.S COVID-19 vaccine or a placebo. The source was peripheral blood, collected in a trial of Ad26.COV2.S vaccine versus placebo. V gene TRBV7-9 combines with J gene TRBJ2-2, with 7 bases identical to TRBD2. Written as DNA, the CDR3 is TGTGCCAGCAGCACGCGAGGGAGGGCGAACACCGGGGAGCTGTTTTTT. Amino acids: CASSTRGRANTGELFF.